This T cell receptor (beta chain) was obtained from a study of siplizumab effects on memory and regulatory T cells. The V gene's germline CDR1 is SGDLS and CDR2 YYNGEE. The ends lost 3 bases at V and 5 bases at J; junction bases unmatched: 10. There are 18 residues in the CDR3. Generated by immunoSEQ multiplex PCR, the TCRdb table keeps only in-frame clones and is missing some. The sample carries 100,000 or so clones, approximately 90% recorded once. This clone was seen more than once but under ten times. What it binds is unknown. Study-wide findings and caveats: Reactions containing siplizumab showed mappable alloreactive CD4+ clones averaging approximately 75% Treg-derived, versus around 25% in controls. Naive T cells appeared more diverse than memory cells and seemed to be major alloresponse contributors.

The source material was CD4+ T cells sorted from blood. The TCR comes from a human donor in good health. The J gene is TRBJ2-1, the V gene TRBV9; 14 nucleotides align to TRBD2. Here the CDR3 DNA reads TGTGCCAGCAGCGCCTGGGAAAGACTAGCGGGGGGGAACAATGAGCAGTTCTTC. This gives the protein CASSAWERLAGGNNEQFF. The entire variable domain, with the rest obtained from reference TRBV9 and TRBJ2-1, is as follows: DSGVTQTPKHLITATGQRVTLRCSPRSGDLSVYWYQQSLDQGLQFLIQYYNGEERAKGNILERFSAQQFPDLHSELNLSSLELGDSALYFCASSAWERLAGGNNEQFFGPGTRLTVL.